This T cell receptor (beta chain) was obtained from a study of cytomegalovirus exposure and HLA in healthy donors. Background on the study: About 85 million unique TCR sequences came from HLA-typed donors in an early release. Regarding the study as a whole: Among TCR beta chains of equal frequency, HLA-associated ones were more clonally expanded in a later analysis.

Deletions cut 5 bases from V and 1 base from J, with 8 bases between. The CDR3 length is 13 residues. Germline V gene sequence: CDR1 MNHEY, CDR2 SVGAGI. The PCR used 60 Vbeta and 13 Jbeta primers. The repertoire was sequenced with immunoSEQ multiplex PCR; TCRdb's copy has only in-frame clones and lacks some. Of about 130,000 clones in the sample, about 74% are singletons; the top ten hold under 2.5%. This clone was observed a single time. The antigen is unknown. The sequenced material came from PBMCs. The chain employs TRBV6-5 and TRBJ1-1; unclear D gene. The source is a man under 40 in good health and CMV-seronegative. CDR3 loop: CASSTRGNTEAFF. In nucleotides, the CDR3 is TGTGCCAGCAGTACCCGCGGGAACACTGAAGCTTTCTTT.